This T cell receptor beta chain was retrieved from a study of CD8+ T cells in alopecia areata. The CDR3 totals 14 residues. With 3 bases clipped from V and 0 bases from J, the junction kept 4 bases outside the gene matches. Germline V lookup: CDR1 GTSNPN, CDR2 SVGIG (reference sequence). In regard to this clone: Its antigen remains unidentified.

Notes on the study in general: Compared with mice, patients displayed less clear TCR sharing, possibly for HLA-related reasons.

Once RNA had been extracted, it was reverse transcribed into cDNA to act as the sequencing template. Assay used: immunoSEQ multiplex PCR; TCRdb lists only in-frame clones, some missing. The data show 150,000 to 200,000 clones, about 63% seen once. Sequenced material: CD4+ T cells sorted from blood, taken at week 0. The chain joins TRBV30 to TRBJ1-1; 7 bases agree with TRBD1. The sequence was collected from a human donor with alopecia areata. The CDR3 is CAWRYRGLNTEAFF. The CDR3 DNA reads as TGTGCCTGGAGGTACAGGGGCCTGAACACTGAAGCTTTCTTT.